This T cell receptor (beta chain) was sequenced in a study of resident and recirculating memory T cells in vitiligo. Study findings and constraints: Non-conserved TCRs across sites and patients suggested distinct clones per lesion.

Concerning this clone itself: Its cognate antigen is unknown.

This CDR3 contains 15 residues. With 4 bases removed from V and 3 bases from J, the gap between germline ends came to 15 bases. Germline V CDR1 and CDR2: MGHDK, SYGVNS. No change in lesions over the prior 6 months defined stable disease. The table came from immunoSEQ multiplex PCR; TCRdb's copy has only in-frame clones and leaves some out. The data hold tens of thousands of clones, with 92% observed a single time. The receptor was isolated from a male donor with vitiligo. The J gene is TRBJ1-1, the V gene TRBV25-1, with TRBD1 as a possible D gene (5 bases). Sequencing was performed on blood. The CDR3 protein is CASSGRDSRDTEAFF. In nucleotides, the CDR3 is TGTGCCAGCAGTGGACGGGACTCCCGGGACACTGAAGCTTTCTTT. The full variable domain, in which reference TRBV25-1 and TRBJ1-1 provide the parts outside the CDR3, is EADIYQTPRYLVIGTGKKITLECSQTMGHDKMYWYQQDPGMELHLIHYSYGVNSTEKGDLSSESTVSRIRTEHFPLTLESARPSHTSQYLCASSGRDSRDTEAFFGQGTRLTVV.